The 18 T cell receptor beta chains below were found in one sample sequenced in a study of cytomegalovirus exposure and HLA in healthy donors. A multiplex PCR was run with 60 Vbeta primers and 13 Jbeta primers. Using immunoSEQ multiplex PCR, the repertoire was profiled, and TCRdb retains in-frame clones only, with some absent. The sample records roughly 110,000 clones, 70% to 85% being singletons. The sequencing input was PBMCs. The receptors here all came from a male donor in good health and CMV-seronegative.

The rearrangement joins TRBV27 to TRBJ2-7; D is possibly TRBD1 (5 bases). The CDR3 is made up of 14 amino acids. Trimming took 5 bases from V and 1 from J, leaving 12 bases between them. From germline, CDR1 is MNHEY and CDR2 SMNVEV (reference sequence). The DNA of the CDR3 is TGTGCCAGCAGTCTCCAAAGGGGTTCCTACGAGCAGTACTTC. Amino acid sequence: CASSLQRGSYEQYF.

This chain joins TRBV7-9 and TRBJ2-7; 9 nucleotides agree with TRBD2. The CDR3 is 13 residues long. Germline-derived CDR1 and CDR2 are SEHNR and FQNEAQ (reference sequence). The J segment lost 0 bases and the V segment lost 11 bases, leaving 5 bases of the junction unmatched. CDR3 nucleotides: TGTGCCCTACAACTAGCGGGCTCCTACGAGCAGTACTTC. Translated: CALQLAGSYEQYF.

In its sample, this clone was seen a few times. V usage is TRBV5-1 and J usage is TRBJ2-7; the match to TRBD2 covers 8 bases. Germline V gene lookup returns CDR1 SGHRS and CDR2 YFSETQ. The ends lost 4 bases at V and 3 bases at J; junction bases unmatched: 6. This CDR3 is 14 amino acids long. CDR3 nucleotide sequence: TGCGCCAGCAGCCACGTGACTAGCGACTACGAGCAGTACTTC. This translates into CASSHVTSDYEQYF. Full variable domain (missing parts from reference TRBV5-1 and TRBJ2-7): KAGVTQTPRYLIKTRGQQVTLSCSPISGHRSVSWYQQTPGQGLQFLFEYFSETQRNKGNFPGRFSGRQFSNSRSEMNVSTLELGDSALYLCASSHVTSDYEQYFGPGTRLTVT.

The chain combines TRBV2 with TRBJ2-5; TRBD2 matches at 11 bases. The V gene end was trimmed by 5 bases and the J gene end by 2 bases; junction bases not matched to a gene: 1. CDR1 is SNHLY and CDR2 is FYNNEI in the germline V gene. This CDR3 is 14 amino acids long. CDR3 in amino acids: CASSWTSGQETQYF. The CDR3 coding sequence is TGTGCCAGCAGTTGGACTAGCGGGCAAGAGACCCAGTACTTC.

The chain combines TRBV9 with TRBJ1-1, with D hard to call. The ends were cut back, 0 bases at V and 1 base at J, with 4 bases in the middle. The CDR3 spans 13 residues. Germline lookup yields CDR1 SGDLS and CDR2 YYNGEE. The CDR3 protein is CASSVGANTEAFF. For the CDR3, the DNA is TGTGCCAGCAGCGTAGGGGCGAACACTGAAGCTTTCTTT. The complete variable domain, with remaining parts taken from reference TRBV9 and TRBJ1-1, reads DSGVTQTPKHLITATGQRVTLRCSPRSGDLSVYWYQQSLDQGLQFLIQYYNGEERAKGNILERFSAQQFPDLHSELNLSSLELGDSALYFCASSVGANTEAFFGQGTRLTVV.

CDR3 bases: TGTGCCAGCAGACAGGGTGAGACCCAGTACTTC. Amino acid sequence: CASRQGETQYF. The chain joins TRBV6-5 to TRBJ2-5, with D possibly TRBD1 on 6 matching bases. The V end lost 6 bases, the J end lost 5 bases, and 7 bases lay between the germline ends. The CDR3 covers 11 residues. The germline V gene encodes CDR1 MNHEY and CDR2 SVGAGI.

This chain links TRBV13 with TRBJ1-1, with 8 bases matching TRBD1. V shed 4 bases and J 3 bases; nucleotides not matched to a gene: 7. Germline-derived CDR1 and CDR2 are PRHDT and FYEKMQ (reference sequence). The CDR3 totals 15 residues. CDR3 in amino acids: CASSWPGTGDTEAFF. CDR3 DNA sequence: TGTGCCAGCAGCTGGCCCGGGACAGGCGACACTGAAGCTTTCTTT.

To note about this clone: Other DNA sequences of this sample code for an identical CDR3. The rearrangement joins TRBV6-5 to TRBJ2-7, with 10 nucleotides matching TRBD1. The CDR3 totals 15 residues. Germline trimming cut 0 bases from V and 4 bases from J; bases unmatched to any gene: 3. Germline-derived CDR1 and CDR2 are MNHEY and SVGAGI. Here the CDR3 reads CASSYSDRGLYEQYF. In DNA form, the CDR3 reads TGTGCCAGCAGTTACTCCGACAGGGGGCTATACGAGCAGTACTTC.

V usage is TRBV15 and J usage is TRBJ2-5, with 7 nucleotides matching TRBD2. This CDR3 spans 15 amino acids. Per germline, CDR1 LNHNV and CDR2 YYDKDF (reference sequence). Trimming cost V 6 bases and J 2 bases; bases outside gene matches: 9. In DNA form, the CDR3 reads TGTGCCACCAGTATGACTAGCAGACAGCAAGAGACCCAGTACTTC. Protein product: CATSMTSRQQETQYF.

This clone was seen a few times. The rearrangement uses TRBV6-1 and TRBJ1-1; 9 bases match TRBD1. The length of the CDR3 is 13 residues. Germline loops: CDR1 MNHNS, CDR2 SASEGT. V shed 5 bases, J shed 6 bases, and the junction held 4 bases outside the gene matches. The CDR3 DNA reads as TGTGCCAGCAGTAGACAGGGGGTCCCTGAAGCTTTCTTT. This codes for CASSRQGVPEAFF.

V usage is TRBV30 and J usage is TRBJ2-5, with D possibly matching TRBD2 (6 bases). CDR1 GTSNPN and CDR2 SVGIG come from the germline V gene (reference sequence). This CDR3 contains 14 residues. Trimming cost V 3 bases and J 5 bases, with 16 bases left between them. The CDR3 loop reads CAWSLRLGMETQYF. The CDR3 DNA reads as TGTGCCTGGAGCCTCAGACTAGGGATGGAGACCCAGTACTTC.

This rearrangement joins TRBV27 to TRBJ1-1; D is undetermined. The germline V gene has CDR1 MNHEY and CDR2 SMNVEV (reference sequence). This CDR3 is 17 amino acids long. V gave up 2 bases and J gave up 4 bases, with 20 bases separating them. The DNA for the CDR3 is TGTGCCAGCAGTTTAGGGTGGGCAGTTAGGGCGGGCACTGAAGCTTTCTTT. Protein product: CASSLGWAVRAGTEAFF.

The CDR3 spells CASNNRGREETQYF. CDR3 bases: TGTGCCAGCAATAACAGGGGGCGCGAAGAGACCCAGTACTTC. J is TRBJ2-5 and V is TRBV6-6; 9 bases fit TRBD1. The V segment lost 7 bases and the J segment 3 bases; nucleotides outside the gene matches: 6. Germline V gives CDR1 MNHNY, CDR2 SVGAGI (reference sequence). This CDR3 region has 14 residues.

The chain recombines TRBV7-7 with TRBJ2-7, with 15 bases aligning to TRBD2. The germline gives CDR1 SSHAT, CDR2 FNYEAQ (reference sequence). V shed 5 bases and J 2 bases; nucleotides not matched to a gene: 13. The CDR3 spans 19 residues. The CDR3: CASSLDPGLAGGTPYEQYF. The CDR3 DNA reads TGTGCCAGCAGCCTCGATCCGGGACTAGCGGGAGGCACGCCCTACGAGCAGTACTTC.

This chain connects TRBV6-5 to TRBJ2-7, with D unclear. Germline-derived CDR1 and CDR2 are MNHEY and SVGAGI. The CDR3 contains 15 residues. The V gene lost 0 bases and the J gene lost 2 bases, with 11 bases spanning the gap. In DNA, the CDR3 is TGTGCCAGCAGTTACTCGCAGGAAAACCCCTACGAGCAGTACTTC. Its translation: CASSYSQENPYEQYF.

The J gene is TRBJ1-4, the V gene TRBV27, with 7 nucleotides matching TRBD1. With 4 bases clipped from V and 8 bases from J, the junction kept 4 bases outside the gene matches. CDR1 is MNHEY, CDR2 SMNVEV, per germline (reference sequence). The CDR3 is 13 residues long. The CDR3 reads CASSWTGQEKLFF. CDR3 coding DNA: TGTGCCAGCAGTTGGACAGGACAGGAAAAACTGTTTTTT.

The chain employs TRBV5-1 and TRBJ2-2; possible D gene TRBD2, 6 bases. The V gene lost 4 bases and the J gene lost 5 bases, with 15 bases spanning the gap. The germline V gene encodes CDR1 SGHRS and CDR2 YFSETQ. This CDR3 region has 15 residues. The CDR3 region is CASSRGTRETGELFF. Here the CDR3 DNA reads TGCGCCAGCAGCCGCGGGACTCGCGAAACCGGGGAGCTGTTTTTT.

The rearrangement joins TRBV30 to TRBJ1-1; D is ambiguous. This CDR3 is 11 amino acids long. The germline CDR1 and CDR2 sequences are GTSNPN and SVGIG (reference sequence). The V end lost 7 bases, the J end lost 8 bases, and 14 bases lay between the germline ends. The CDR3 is CAFRAGGEAFF. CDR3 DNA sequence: TGTGCCTTTAGGGCGGGCGGAGAAGCTTTCTTT.